The entry below gives a single T cell receptor (beta chain) sequence along with its context. Its specificity is not known. This CDR3 is built from 18 residues. V was pared by 5 bases and J by 2 bases, with 14 bases of the junction left unmatched. Germline loops: CDR1 MNHEY, CDR2 SMNVEV (reference sequence). The source of the sample is a study of PD-1 blockade in classical Hodgkin lymphoma. Study-level points and caveats: It was reported that newly diagnosed patients had less baseline TCR diversity than healthy donors. The CD4+ diversity rise by C4D1 was clearest in complete responders.

Data came from immunoSEQ multiplex PCR; TCRdb stores just in-frame clones and leaves some out. This sample has just under 6,500 clones, with about 89% found just once. This sample's time point: cycle 4 day 1 (C4D1), after more than five weeks of nivolumab. Patients all relapsed after autologous stem cell transplantation, and there was variation in brentuximab vedotin exposure. Purified CD4+ T cells were obtained from thawed PBMCs through magnetic negative selection. The material was CD4+ T cells from blood, obtained before the fourth cycle of nivolumab. The clonotype comes from a human donor with classical Hodgkin lymphoma. V and J are TRBV27 and TRBJ2-5; 10 nucleotides align to TRBD2. The DNA for the CDR3 is TGTGCCAGCAGTCTAGGACTAGCGGTTTCGTCAGGGCAAGAGACCCAGTACTTC. It is translated as CASSLGLAVSSGQETQYF.